Below are 8 T cell receptor beta chains sequenced from a single sample in a study of T cells after posttransplantation cyclophosphamide. Some clones are missing from TCRdb's copy, which holds only in-frame ones; the method was immunoSEQ multiplex PCR. The data show 25,000 to 35,000 clones, with none appearing a single time. Sequenced: PBMCs. The receptors stem from a woman aged 25 to 39 in good health and a related stem cell transplant donor.

Ten or more counts support this clone. This chain uses TRBV12-3 or TRBV12-4 with TRBJ2-1, with TRBD1 matching over 7 bases. The CDR3 contains 13 residues. The V segment lost 5 bases and the J segment 10 bases; nucleotides outside the gene matches: 8. The CDR3 coding sequence is TGTGCCAGCAGTCCGCTCCTAGGGGGCGAGCAGTTCTTC. Encoded protein: CASSPLLGGEQFF.

This clone was counted ten times or more. V and J are TRBV7-6 and TRBJ1-1; tentative D call: TRBD1 (5 bases). V lost 5 bases to trimming and J lost 1 base, with 14 bases between them. CDR3 length: 15 amino acids. Looked up from germline, CDR1 is SGHVS and CDR2 is FNYEAQ. The CDR3 region is CASSHPIQGNTEAFF. Here the CDR3 DNA reads TGTGCCAGCAGCCACCCTATCCAGGGGAACACTGAAGCTTTCTTT.

This clone was seen many times. This CDR3 reads CASSPGQYEQYF. The CDR3 DNA reads TGTGCCAGCAGCCCGGGACAATACGAGCAGTACTTC. The chain carries TRBV12-3 or TRBV12-4 and TRBJ2-7; perhaps TRBD1 as D (6 bases). This CDR3 region has 12 residues. Deletions cut 6 bases from V and 4 bases from J, with 10 bases between.

The table lists this clone with many counts. The V call is TRBV11-2, the J call TRBJ2-1, with D possibly matching TRBD2 (5 bases). This CDR3 has 15 amino acids. Trimming removed 5 bases at V and 0 bases at J, with 11 bases between. CDR1 is SGHAT, CDR2 FQNNGV, per germline. CDR3 protein: CASSVLRGSYNEQFF. For the CDR3, the DNA is TGTGCCAGCAGCGTCTTACGGGGCTCCTACAATGAGCAGTTCTTC.

This clone was recorded many times. The chain is built from TRBV7-8 and TRBJ2-7; TRBD1 aligns across 9 bases. Looked up from germline, CDR1 is SGHVS and CDR2 is FQNEAQ. Trimming cost V 2 bases and J 3 bases; bases outside gene matches: 11. This CDR3 region has 17 residues. The CDR3 coding sequence is TGTGCCAGCAGCTTATTTCCCCCGGGACAGGGTTTCTACGAGCAGTACTTC. It yields the protein CASSLFPPGQGFYEQYF.

This chain joins TRBV7-2 and TRBJ1-2, with D possibly TRBD1 on 6 matching bases. V was clipped by 5 bases and J by 4 bases, with 11 bases between them. This CDR3 has 13 residues. Germline CDR1 SGHTA, CDR2 FQGNSA. The CDR3 nucleotides are TGTGCCAGCAGCCCAGAGGGGGTCTATGGCTACACCTTC. Residues: CASSPEGVYGYTF.

This clone was counted at least ten times. The chain is built from TRBV6-4 and TRBJ2-7; tentative D call: TRBD1 (6 bases). V lost 2 bases, J lost 5 bases, and 19 bases lay in between. CDR3 length: 16 residues. Germline V CDR1 and CDR2: MRHNA, SNTAGT. The CDR3 DNA reads TGTGCCAGCAGTGACGGTTTTGGACAGCTACCTAACGAGCAGTACTTC. It specifies CASSDGFGQLPNEQYF.

The sample holds a few counts of this clone. The chain uses TRBV4-1 and TRBJ2-2; 9 bases are shared with TRBD2. The CDR3 has 16 amino acids. V shed 2 bases, J shed 4 bases, and the junction held 5 bases outside the gene matches. Germline V CDR1 and CDR2: MGHRA, YSYEKL. The CDR3 here is CASSQSSGGATGELFF. The CDR3 DNA reads as TGCGCCAGCAGCCAAAGTAGCGGGGGTGCCACCGGGGAGCTGTTTTTT.